This T cell receptor beta chain was captured in a study of regulatory T cells in long-lasting Graves disease. As to time point: newly diagnosed GD, antithyroid drugs for less than 3 months. After RNA was extracted from PBMCs, the TCR library was made from it. Those enrolled as patients came out of an endocrinology department in Xi'an, China. According to the study, TCR beta libraries were built with iRepertoire HTBI primers and CDR3-region Arm-PCR. TCRdb analysed the multiplex PCR reads with MiXCR anew, one entry per CDR3 protein. In the table there are 240,000 or so distinct CDR3 sequences, about 19% of which are singletons. This CDR3 has 13 residues. Germline-derived CDR1 and CDR2 are GTSNPN and SVGIG (reference sequence). V was clipped by 2 bases and J by 9 bases, with 11 bases between them.

The sample here was peripheral blood mononuclear cells (PBMCs), taken at new diagnosis, from a patient treated with antithyroid drugs. The chain carries TRBV30 and TRBJ1-6, with D unresolved. The sequence was obtained from a female donor with Graves disease. CDR3 coding DNA: TGTGCCTGGAGTCCCGATAGGATTTCACCCCTCCACTTT. This encodes CAWSPDRISPLHF.